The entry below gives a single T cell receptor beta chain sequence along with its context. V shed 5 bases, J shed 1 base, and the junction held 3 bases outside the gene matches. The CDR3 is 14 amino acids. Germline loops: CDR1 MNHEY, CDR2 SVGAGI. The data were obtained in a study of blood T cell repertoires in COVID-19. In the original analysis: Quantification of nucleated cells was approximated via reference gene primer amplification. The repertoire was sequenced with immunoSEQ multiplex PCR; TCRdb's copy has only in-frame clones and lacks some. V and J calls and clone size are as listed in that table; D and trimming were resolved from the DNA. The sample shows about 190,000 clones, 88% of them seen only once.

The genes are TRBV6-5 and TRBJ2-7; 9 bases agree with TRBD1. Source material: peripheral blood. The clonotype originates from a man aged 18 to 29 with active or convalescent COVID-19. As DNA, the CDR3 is TGTGCCAGCAGTAGCGGGACAGGGTCCTACGAGCAGTACTTC. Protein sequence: CASSSGTGSYEQYF.